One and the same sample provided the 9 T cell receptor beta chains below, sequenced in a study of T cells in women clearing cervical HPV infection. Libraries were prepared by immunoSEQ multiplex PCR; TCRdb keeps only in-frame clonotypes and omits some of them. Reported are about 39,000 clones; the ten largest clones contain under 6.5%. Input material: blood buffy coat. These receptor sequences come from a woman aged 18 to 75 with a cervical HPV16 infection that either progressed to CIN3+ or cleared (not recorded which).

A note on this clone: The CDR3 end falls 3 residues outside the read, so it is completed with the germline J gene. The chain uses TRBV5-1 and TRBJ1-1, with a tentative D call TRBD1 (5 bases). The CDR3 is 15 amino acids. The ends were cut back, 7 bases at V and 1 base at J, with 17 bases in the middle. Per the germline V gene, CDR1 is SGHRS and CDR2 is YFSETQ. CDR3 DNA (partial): TGCGCCAGCTCGGGCGGTCGCGGGGGGAACACTGAA. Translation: CASSGGRGGNTE. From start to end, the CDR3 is CASSGGRGGNTEAFF.

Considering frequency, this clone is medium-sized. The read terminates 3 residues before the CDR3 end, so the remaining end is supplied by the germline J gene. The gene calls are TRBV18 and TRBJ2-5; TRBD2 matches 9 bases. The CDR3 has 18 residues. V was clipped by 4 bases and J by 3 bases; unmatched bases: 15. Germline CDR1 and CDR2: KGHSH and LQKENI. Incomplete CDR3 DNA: TGTGCCAGCTCACAAGGTCCGGGACTAGCAGGGTGGAAAGAGACC. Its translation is CASSQGPGLAGWKET. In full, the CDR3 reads CASSQGPGLAGWKETQYF. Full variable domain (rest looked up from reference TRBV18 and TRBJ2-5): NAGVMQNPRHLVRRRGQEARLRCSPMKGHSHVYWYRQLPEEGLKFMVYLQKENIIDESGMPKERFSAEFPKEGPSILRIQQVVRGDSAAYFCASSQGPGLAGWKETQYFGPGTRLLVL.

CDR3 protein: CASSLGPIKYEQYF. CDR3 bases read: TGTGCCAGCAGCTTAGGTCCTATCAAATACGAG. V gene TRBV11-2 combines with J gene TRBJ2-7; D ambiguous. The CDR3 is cut off 3 residues early in the read; its end comes from the germline J gene. V was pared by 1 base and J by 4 bases, with 11 bases between. This CDR3 has 14 amino acids. CDR1 and CDR2 from the germline V gene are SGHAT and FQNNGV.

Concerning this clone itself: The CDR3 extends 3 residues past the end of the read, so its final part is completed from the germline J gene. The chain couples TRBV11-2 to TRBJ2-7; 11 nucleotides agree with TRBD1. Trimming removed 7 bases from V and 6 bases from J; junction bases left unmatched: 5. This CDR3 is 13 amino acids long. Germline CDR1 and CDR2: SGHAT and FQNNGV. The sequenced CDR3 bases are TGTGCCAGCACCGGGACAGGGGGAGGCGAG. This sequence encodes CASTGTGGGE. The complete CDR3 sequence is CASTGTGGGEQYF. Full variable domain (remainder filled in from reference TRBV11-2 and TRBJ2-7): EAGVAQSPRYKIIEKRQSVAFWCNPISGHATLYWYQQILGQGPKLLIQFQNNGVVDDSQLPKDRFSAERLKGVDSTLKIQPAKLEDSAVYLCASTGTGGGEQYFGPGTRLTVT.

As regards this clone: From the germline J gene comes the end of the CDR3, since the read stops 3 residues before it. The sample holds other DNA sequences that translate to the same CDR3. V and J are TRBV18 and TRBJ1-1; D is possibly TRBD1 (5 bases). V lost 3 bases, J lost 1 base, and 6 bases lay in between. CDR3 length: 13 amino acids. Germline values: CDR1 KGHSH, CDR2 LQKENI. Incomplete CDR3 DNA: TGTGCCAGCTCACCTGGACAGAACACTGAA. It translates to CASSPGQNTE. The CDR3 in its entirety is CASSPGQNTEAFF.

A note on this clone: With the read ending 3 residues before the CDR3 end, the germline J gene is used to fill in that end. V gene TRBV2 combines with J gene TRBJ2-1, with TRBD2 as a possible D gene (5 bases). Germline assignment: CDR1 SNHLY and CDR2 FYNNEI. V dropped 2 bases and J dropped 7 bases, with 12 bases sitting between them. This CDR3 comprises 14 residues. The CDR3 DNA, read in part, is TGTGCCAGCAGTGAACGACTATCACCTAATGAG. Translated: CASSERLSPNE. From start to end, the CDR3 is CASSERLSPNEQFF. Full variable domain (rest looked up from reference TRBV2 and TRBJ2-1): EPEVTQTPSHQVTQMGQEVILRCVPISNHLYFYWYRQILGQKVEFLVSFYNNEISEKSEIFDDQFSVERPDGSNFTLKIRSTKLEDSAMYFCASSERLSPNEQFFGPGTRLTVL.

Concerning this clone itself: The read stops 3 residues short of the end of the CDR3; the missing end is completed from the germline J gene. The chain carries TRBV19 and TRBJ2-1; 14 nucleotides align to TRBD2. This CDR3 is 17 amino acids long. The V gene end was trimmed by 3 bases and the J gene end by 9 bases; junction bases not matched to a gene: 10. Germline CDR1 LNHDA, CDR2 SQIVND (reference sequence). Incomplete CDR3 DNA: TGTGCCAGTAGTATGAGCTCGGGACTAGCGGGGGAAGTTGAG. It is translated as CASSMSSGLAGEVE. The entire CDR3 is CASSMSSGLAGEVEQFF.

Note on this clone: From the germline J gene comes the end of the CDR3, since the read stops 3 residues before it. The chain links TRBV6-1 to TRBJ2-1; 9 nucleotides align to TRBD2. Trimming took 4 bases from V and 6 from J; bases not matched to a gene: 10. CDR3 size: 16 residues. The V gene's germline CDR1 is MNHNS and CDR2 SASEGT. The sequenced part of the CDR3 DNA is TGTGCCAGCAGTGCCCTCGGCCCGGGACTAGCCAATGAG. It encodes CASSALGPGLANE. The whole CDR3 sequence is CASSALGPGLANEQFF.

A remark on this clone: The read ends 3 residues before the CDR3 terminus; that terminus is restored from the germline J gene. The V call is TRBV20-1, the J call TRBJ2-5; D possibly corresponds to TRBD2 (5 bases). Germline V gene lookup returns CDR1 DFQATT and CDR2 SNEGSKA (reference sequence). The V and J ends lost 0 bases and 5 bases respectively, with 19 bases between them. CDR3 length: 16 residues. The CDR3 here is CSARERGGWHRETQYF. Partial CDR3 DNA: TGCAGTGCTAGAGAACGAGGCGGGTGGCACCGGGAGACC.